This TCR beta chain stems from a study of blood T cells in healthy people across ages. Isolation yielded PBMCs, at least 6.5 million per sample, in every case. Total RNA extracted from each sample amounted to at least 6 micrograms. Details on this clonotype: Its antigen is undetermined.

The use of a sample-barcoded 5' primer and a J-beta primer mix characterized a second PCR of roughly 6 to 11 cycles. Tagging of each cDNA molecule was performed by a template-switch adaptor with 12 random nucleotides. TCRdb reanalysed the 5' RACE reads using MiXCR and keeps one entry per CDR3 protein. This table holds about 640,000 distinct CDR3 sequences, under 65% found once. CDR3 length: 16 residues. In germline, CDR1 is MNHEY, CDR2 SVGAGI. General study findings and limits: Among long-lived donors, naive CD4+ cells were more numerous and diversity higher than in aged donors.

Sequenced input: blood. The chain carries TRBV6-5 and TRBJ2-7; 11 bases line up with TRBD2. Matching the DNA end better, TRBJ2-5 makes the J call doubtful. The receptor's source is a man in his sixties in good health. This CDR3 is CASSYSTSGAVETQYF. DNA for the CDR3: TGTGCCAGCAGTTACTCGACTAGCGGGGCGGTAGAGACCCAGTACTTC.